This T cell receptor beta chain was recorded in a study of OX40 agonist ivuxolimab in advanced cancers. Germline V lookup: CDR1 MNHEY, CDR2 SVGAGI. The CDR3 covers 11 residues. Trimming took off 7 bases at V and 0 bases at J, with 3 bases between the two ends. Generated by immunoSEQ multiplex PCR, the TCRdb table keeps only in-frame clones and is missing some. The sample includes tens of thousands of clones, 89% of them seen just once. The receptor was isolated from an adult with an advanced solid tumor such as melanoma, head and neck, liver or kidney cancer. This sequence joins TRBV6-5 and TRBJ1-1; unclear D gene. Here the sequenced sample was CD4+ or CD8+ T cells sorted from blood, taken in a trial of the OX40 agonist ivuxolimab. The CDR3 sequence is CASTLNTEAFF. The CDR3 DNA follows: TGTGCCAGCACTTTGAACACTGAAGCTTTCTTT.